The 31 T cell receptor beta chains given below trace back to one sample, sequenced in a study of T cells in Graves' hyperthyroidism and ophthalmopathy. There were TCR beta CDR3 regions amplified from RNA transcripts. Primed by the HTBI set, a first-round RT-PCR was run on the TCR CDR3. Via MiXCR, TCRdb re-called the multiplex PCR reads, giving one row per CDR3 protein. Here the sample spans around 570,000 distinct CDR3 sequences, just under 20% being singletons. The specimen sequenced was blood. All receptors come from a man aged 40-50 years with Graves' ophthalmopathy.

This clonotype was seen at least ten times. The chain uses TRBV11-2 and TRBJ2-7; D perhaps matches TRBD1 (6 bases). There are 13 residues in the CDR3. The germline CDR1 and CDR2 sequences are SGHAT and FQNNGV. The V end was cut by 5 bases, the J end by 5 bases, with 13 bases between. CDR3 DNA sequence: TGTGCCAGCAGCGGACAGTGGGACCACGAGCAGTACTTC. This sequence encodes CASSGQWDHEQYF.

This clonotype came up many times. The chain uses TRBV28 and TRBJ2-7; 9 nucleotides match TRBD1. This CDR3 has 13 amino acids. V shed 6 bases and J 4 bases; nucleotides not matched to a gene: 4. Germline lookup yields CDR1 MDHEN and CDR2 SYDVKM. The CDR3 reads CASRGQGGYEQYF. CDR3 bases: TGTGCCAGCAGGGGACAGGGAGGGTACGAGCAGTACTTC.

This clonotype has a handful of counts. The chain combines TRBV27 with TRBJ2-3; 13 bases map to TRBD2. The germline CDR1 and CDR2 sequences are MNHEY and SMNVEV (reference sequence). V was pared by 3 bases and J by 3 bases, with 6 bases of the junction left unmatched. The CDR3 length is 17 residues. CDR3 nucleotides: TGTGCCAGCAGTTTGCCCGGACTAGCGGGAGAGACAGATACGCAGTATTTT. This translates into CASSLPGLAGETDTQYF.

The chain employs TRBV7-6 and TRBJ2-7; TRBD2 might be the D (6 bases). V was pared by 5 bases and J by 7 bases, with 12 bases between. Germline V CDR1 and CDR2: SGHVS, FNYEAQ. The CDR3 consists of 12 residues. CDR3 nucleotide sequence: TGTGCCAGCAGCCCTGGGAGGAGGGAGCAGTACTTC. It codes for CASSPGRREQYF.

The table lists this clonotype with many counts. The CDR3: CASSQSRATGELFF. CDR3 coding DNA: TGTGCCAGCAGTCAAAGCAGGGCAACCGGGGAGCTGTTTTTT. V usage is TRBV2 and J usage is TRBJ2-2; possibly TRBD1 for D (5 bases). The germline V and J ends were trimmed by 5 bases and 5 bases, with 12 bases remaining between them. CDR3 size: 14 residues. Germline values: CDR1 SNHLY, CDR2 FYNNEI.

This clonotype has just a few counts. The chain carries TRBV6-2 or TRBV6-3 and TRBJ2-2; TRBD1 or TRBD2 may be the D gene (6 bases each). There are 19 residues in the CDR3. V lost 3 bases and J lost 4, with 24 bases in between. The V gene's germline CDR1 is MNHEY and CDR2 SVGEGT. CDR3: CASSYLMIGGSSVTGELFF. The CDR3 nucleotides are TGTGCCAGCAGTTATTTAATGATCGGGGGCTCTAGCGTCACCGGGGAGCTGTTTTTT.

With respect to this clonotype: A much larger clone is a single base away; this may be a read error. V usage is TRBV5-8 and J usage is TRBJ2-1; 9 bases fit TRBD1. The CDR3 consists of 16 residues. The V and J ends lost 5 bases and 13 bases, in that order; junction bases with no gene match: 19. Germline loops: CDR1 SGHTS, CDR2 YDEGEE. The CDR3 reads CASSLYLQTGGETQFF. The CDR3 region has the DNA TGTGCCAGCAGTTTGTACCTACAGACAGGGGGGGAGACCCAGTTCTTC.

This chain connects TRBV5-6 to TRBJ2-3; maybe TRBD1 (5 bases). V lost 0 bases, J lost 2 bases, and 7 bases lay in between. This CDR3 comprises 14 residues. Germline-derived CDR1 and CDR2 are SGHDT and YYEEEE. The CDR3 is CASSLVQDTDTQYF. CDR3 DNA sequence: TGTGCCAGCAGCTTGGTACAGGACACAGATACGCAGTATTTT. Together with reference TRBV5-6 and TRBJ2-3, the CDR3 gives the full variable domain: DAGVTQSPTHLIKTRGQQVTLRCSPKSGHDTVSWYQQALGQGPQFIFQYYEEEERQRGNFPDRFSGHQFPNYSSELNVNALLLGDSALYLCASSLVQDTDTQYFGPGTRLTVL.

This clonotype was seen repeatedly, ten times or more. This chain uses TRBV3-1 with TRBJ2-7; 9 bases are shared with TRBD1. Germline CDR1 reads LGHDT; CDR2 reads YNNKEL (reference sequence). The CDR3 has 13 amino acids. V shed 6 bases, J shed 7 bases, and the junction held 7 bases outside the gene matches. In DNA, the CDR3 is TGTGCCAGCAGACAACAGGGGGCGGGGGAGCAGTACTTC. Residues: CASRQQGAGEQYF.

The CDR3 DNA reads as TGTGCCAGCAGTTATTCCGGCGGCTGGAACACCGGGGAGCTGTTTTTT. It translates to CASSYSGGWNTGELFF. The chain uses TRBV6-2 or TRBV6-3 and TRBJ2-2; D gene ambiguous. Trimming stripped 3 bases from V and 1 base from J, with 12 bases between. The CDR3 is 16 residues long. Germline values: CDR1 MNHEY, CDR2 SVGEGT.

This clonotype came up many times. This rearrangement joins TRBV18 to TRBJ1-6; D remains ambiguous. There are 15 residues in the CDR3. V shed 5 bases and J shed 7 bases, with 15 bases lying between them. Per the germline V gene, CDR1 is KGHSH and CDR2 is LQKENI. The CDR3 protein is CASSAVASENSPLHF. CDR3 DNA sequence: TGTGCCAGCTCAGCAGTTGCGTCTGAGAATTCACCCCTCCACTTT.

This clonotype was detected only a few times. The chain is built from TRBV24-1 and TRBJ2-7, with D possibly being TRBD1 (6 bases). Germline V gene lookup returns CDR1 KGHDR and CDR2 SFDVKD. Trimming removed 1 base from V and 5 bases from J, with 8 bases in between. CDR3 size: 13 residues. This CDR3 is CATSDLYRDEQYF. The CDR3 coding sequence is TGTGCCACCAGTGATTTATACAGGGACGAGCAGTACTTC.

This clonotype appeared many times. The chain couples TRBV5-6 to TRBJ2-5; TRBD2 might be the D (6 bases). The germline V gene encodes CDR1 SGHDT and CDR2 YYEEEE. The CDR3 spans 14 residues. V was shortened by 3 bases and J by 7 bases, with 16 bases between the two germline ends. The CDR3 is CASSWTGTLATQYF. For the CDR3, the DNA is TGTGCCAGCAGCTGGACCGGGACTTTAGCGACCCAGTACTTC. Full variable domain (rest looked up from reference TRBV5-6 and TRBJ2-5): DAGVTQSPTHLIKTRGQQVTLRCSPKSGHDTVSWYQQALGQGPQFIFQYYEEEERQRGNFPDRFSGHQFPNYSSELNVNALLLGDSALYLCASSWTGTLATQYFGPGTRLLVL.

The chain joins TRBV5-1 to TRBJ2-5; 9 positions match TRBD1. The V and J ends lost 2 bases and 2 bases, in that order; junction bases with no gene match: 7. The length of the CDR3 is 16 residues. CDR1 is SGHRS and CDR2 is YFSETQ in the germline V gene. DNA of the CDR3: TGCGCCAGCAGCTTATTTGGACAGGGGCTTCAAGAGACCCAGTACTTC. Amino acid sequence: CASSLFGQGLQETQYF. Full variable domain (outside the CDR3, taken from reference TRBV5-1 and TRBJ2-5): KAGVTQTPRYLIKTRGQQVTLSCSPISGHRSVSWYQQTPGQGLQFLFEYFSETQRNKGNFPGRFSGRQFSNSRSEMNVSTLELGDSALYLCASSLFGQGLQETQYFGPGTRLLVL.

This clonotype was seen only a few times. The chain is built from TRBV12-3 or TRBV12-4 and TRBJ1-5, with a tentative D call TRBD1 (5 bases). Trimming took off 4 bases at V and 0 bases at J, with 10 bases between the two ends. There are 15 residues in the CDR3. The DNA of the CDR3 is TGTGCCAGCAGTTCCACCGGGACTAGCAATCAGCCCCAGCATTTT. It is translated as CASSSTGTSNQPQHF.

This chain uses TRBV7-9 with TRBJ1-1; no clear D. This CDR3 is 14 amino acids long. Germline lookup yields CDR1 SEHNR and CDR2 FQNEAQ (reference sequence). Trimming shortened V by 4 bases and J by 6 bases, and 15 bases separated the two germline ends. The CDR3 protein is CASSSDPNRPEAFF. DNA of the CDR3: TGTGCCAGCAGCTCGGACCCCAATCGTCCTGAAGCTTTCTTT.

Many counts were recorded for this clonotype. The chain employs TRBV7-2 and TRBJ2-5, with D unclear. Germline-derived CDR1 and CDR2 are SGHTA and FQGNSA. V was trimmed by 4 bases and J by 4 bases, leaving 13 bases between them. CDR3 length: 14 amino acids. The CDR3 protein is CASSSPPMGETQYF. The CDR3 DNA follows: TGTGCCAGCAGCTCCCCCCCAATGGGAGAGACCCAGTACTTC.

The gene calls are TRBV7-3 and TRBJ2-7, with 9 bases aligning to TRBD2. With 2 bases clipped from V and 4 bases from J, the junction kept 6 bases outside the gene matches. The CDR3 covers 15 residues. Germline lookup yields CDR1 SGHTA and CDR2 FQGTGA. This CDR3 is CASSLYSSGTYEQYF. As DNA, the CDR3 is TGTGCCAGCAGCTTATACTCTAGCGGGACTTACGAGCAGTACTTC.

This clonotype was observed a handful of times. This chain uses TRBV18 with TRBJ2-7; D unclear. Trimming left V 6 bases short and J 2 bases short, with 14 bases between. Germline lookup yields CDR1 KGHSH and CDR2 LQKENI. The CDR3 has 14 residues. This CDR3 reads CASSRVSGPYEQYF. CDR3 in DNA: TGTGCCAGCTCCCGGGTGTCAGGTCCCTACGAGCAGTACTTC.

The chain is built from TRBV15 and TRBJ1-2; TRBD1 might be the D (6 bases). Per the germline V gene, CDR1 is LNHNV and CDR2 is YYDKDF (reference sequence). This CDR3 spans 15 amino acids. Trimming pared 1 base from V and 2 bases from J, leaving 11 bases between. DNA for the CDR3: TGTGCCACCAGCAGAGTGTCGGGGGCGAACTATGGCTACACCTTC. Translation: CATSRVSGANYGYTF.

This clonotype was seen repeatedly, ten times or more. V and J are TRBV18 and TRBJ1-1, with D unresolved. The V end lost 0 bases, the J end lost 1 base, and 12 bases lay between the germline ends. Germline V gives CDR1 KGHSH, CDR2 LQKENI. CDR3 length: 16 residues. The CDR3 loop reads CASSPPNVRGNTEAFF. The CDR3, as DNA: TGTGCCAGCTCACCACCGAATGTCCGGGGGAACACTGAAGCTTTCTTT.

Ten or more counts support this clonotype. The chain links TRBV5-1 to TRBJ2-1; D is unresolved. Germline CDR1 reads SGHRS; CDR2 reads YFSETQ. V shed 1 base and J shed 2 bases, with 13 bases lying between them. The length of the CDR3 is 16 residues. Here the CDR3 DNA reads TGCGCCAGCAGCTTGAGTATAGGATCTACCTACAATGAGCAGTTCTTC. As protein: CASSLSIGSTYNEQFF.

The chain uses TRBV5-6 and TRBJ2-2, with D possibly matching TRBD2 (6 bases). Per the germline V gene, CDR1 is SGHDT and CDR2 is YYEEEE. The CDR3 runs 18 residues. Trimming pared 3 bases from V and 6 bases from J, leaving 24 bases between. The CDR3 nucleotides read TGTGCCAGCAGCTGGGATAGTGGAGGGAGACTAAGGGCCGGGGAGCTGTTTTTT. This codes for CASSWDSGGRLRAGELFF.

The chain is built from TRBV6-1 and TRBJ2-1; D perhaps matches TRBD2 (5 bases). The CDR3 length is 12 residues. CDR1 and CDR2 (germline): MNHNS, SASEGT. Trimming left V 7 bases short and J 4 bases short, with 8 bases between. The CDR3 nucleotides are TGTGCCAGCACCCAGCGGTACAATGAGCAGTTCTTC. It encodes CASTQRYNEQFF.

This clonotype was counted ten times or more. The CDR3 region is CASSWGAERSGYTF. CDR3 nucleotide sequence: TGTGCCAGCAGCTGGGGGGCCGAAAGGTCTGGCTACACCTTC. V and J are TRBV28 and TRBJ1-2, with a weak D call TRBD1 (6 bases). Germline loops: CDR1 MDHEN, CDR2 SYDVKM. The CDR3 runs 14 residues. With 6 bases removed from V and 7 bases from J, the gap between germline ends came to 18 bases.

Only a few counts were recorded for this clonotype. Written as DNA, the CDR3 is TGCGCCAGCAGCCAAGCAGGGCATGGAGCTTTCTTT. The encoded protein is CASSQAGHGAFF. This chain connects TRBV4-3 to TRBJ1-1; tentative D call: TRBD1 (5 bases). This CDR3 spans 12 amino acids. CDR1 and CDR2 from the germline V gene are LGHNA and YSLEER. The germline V and J ends were trimmed by 1 base and 10 bases, with 10 bases remaining between them.

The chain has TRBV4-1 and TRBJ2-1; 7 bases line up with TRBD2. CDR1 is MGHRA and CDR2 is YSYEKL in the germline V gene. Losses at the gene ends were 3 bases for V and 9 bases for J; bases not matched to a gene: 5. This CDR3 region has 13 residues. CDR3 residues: CASSQGTTPEQFF. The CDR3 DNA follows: TGCGCCAGCAGCCAGGGGACTACTCCTGAGCAGTTCTTC.

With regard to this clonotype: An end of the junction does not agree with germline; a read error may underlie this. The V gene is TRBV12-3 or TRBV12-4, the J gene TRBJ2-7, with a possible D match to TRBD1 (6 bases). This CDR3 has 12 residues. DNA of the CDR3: TGTGCCATCAGTCAGGACAGAAACGAGCAGTACTTC. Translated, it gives CAISQDRNEQYF.

CDR3 coding DNA: TGTGCCAGCACCCCTAGCGGATACTCCTACGAGCAGTACTTC. Translated: CASTPSGYSYEQYF. V is TRBV11-2 and J is TRBJ2-7; 7 bases map to TRBD2. CDR1 SGHAT and CDR2 FQNNGV come from the germline V gene. The CDR3 runs 14 residues. V shed 7 bases, J shed 0 bases, and the junction held 6 bases outside the gene matches.

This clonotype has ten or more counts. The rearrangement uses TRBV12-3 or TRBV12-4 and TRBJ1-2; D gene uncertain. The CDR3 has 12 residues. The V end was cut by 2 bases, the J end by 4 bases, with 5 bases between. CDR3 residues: CASSLSFYGYTF. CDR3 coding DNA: TGTGCCAGCAGTTTATCTTTCTATGGCTACACCTTC.

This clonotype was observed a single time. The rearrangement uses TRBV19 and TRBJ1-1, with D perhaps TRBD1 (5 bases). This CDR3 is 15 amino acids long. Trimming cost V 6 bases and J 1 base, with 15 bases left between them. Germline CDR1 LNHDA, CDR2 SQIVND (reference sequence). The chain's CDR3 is CASRQYRLSNTEAFF. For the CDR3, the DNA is TGTGCCAGTAGACAGTACAGGCTATCGAACACTGAAGCTTTCTTT.